The rows below give T cell receptor beta chains drawn from one sample of a study of CD4+ T cells in melanoma. The data were produced by immunoSEQ multiplex PCR, yet TCRdb's version contains in-frame clones alone and is incomplete. This sample carries about 140,000 clones, 80% to 95% of them seen once, and the ten largest clones take 1.5% to 1.9%. The source of these receptors is a human donor with melanoma. Each CDR3 is given with its conserved first and last residue. D genes are given only for firm matches. Expanded clones get a size class; other rows say once, few or many, or leave the size out.

cdr3_length	v_call	j_call	d_call	clone_size	cdr3_aa	cdr3_nt
15	TRBV5-1	TRBJ1-1	NA	NA	CASSDSREKNTEAFF	TGCGCCAGCAGCGACTCCAGGGAAAAGAACACTGAAGCTTTCTTT
13	TRBV11-2	TRBJ2-2	NA	NA	CASSLVRAGELFF	TGTGCCAGCAGCTTAGTGAGGGCCGGGGAGCTGTTTTTT
15	TRBV7-7	TRBJ2-2	NA	NA	CASSPRGYNTGELFF	TGTGCCAGCAGCCCCAGGGGCTATAACACCGGGGAGCTGTTTTTT
15	TRBV5-1	TRBJ1-2	TRBD1	NA	CASSLGPQGSSAYTF	TGCGCCAGCAGCTTGGGCCCACAGGGGTCCTCTGCCTACACCTTC
12	TRBV29-1	TRBJ2-3	TRBD2	few	CSAGGTTDTQYF	TGCAGCGCGGGAGGGACGACAGATACGCAGTATTTT
15	TRBV2	TRBJ2-2	TRBD2	once	CASSAGLAGVGELFF	TGTGCCAGCAGCGCTGGACTAGCGGGGGTGGGGGAGCTGTTTTTT
15	TRBV6-5	TRBJ2-1	TRBD2	NA	CASRPPGGTYNEQFF	TGTGCCAGCAGGCCCCCCGGGGGGACGTACAATGAGCAGTTCTTC
13	TRBV6-5	TRBJ1-3	TRBD1	NA	CASSYDRGSPRYF	TGTGCCAGCAGTTACGACAGGGGGTCCCCCCGGTATTTT
15	TRBV10-2	TRBJ1-4	NA	NA	CASSRDRPTNEKLFF	TGCGCCAGCAGCCGAGACCGACCAACTAATGAAAAACTGTTTTTT
15	TRBV10-2	TRBJ2-2	TRBD2	once	CASSDAGGPAGELFF	TGCGCCAGCAGTGATGCGGGGGGGCCCGCCGGGGAGCTGTTTTTT
13	TRBV7-9	TRBJ1-3	NA	NA	CASSLVSGNTIYF	TGTGCCAGCAGCTTAGTCTCTGGAAACACCATATATTTT
15	TRBV9	TRBJ2-3	NA	NA	CASSGGAFSTDTQYF	TGTGCCAGCAGCGGGGGGGCCTTTAGCACAGATACGCAGTATTTT
16	TRBV14	TRBJ1-4	NA	once	CASSLTTGSGLEKLFF	TGTGCCAGCAGCCTTACCACAGGGTCCGGACTGGAAAAACTGTTTTTT
12	TRBV5-1	TRBJ2-7	NA	NA	CASSVDLRGQYF	TGCGCCAGCAGCGTGGACCTCCGAGGGCAGTACTTC
12	TRBV5-8	TRBJ1-6	NA	NA	CASRLTNSPLHF	TGTGCCAGCAGATTGACTAATTCACCCCTCCACTTT
15	TRBV18	TRBJ1-2	NA	few	CASSPDPDPNYGYTF	TGTGCCAGCTCACCAGATCCAGACCCGAACTATGGCTACACCTTC
14	TRBV5-1	TRBJ1-3	NA	NA	CASSLAPGGNTIYF	TGCGCCAGCAGCTTGGCCCCAGGCGGAAACACCATATATTTT
13	TRBV7-2	TRBJ2-1	NA	once	CASSSVAGSEQFF	TGTGCCAGCAGCTCCGTGGCGGGGAGTGAGCAGTTCTTC
15	TRBV19	TRBJ1-3	TRBD1	NA	CASGGQGLSGNTIYF	TGTGCCAGTGGCGGACAGGGCCTCTCTGGAAACACCATATATTTT
15	TRBV2	TRBJ1-1	TRBD1	NA	CASSEAPTGRTEAFF	TGTGCCAGCAGTGAAGCCCCGACAGGGCGGACTGAAGCTTTCTTT
17	TRBV5-4	TRBJ1-2	TRBD1	NA	CASSLAGGQTFVYGYTF	TGTGCCAGCAGCTTGGCGGGGGGACAGACTTTCGTCTATGGCTACACCTTC
16	TRBV6-4	TRBJ2-7	TRBD2	NA	CASTIRGLAGGNEQYF	TGTGCCAGCACAATTAGAGGACTAGCGGGAGGTAACGAGCAGTACTTC
13	TRBV6-6	TRBJ1-2	NA	NA	CASSYGINYGYTF	TGTGCCAGCAGTTACGGGATTAACTATGGCTACACCTTC
14	TRBV5-1	TRBJ1-1	NA	NA	CASSPYGSATEAFF	TGCGCCAGCAGCCCCTACGGAAGTGCCACTGAAGCTTTCTTT